One and the same sample provided the 24 T cell receptor beta chains below, sequenced in a study of T cell repertoires in cytomegalovirus infection (dated 2019 in TCRdb). These reads were obtained on an Illumina HiSeq 1500. In TCRdb, the public reads were trimmed at Q25 with fastp and aligned with MiXCR, with productive beta chains retained. CDR3 protein duplicates are merged, each entry listing the most common genes and DNA. The sample table lists roughly 100,000 distinct CDR3 sequences, under 45% of them with a count of one. Of the sample, roughly 70% falls within the top ten clones. In the paper's terms, the treatment or condition label means: in vitro stimulation with specific CMV peptide epitopes to enrich CMV-specific T cells. Their antigens are not known. The material was CD8+ T cells from cultured PBMCs, obtained from culture after CMV antigen stimulation. The receptor set was obtained from a human donor in good health (CMV status not recorded). Some clones in this sample may be carry-over from other donors' samples.

The gene calls are TRBV6-5 and TRBJ2-3; 7 nucleotides agree with TRBD1. Germline V CDR1 and CDR2: MNHEY, SVGAGI. This CDR3 region has 15 residues. V trimming: 0 bases; J trimming: 0 bases; junction bases outside the gene matches: 0. CDR3 amino acids: CASSYSGGSTDTQYF. In nucleotides, the CDR3 is TGTGCCAGCAGTTACTCAGGGGGCAGCACAGATACGCAGTATTTT.

V usage is TRBV20-1 and J usage is TRBJ1-5, with TRBD1 identical over 8 bases. Germline loops: CDR1 DFQATT, CDR2 SNEGSKA (reference sequence). The ends lost 4 bases at V and 5 bases at J; junction bases unmatched: 10. The CDR3 length is 15 residues. The CDR3 is CSATTLGQGYQPQHF. In nucleotides, the CDR3 is TGCAGTGCTACCACCCTTGGACAGGGATATCAGCCCCAGCATTTT.

This clonotype has only a few counts. V and J are TRBV20-1 and TRBJ1-6; D is ambiguous. V was clipped by 6 bases and J by 9 bases, with 21 bases between them. Per the germline V gene, CDR1 is DFQATT and CDR2 is SNEGSKA (reference sequence). This CDR3 contains 15 residues. The CDR3 spells CSAEEIPGFTSPLHF. CDR3 sequence (DNA): TGCAGTGCAGAAGAGATCCCGGGCTTTACTTCACCCCTCCACTTT.

There are a few counts of this clonotype. The chain carries TRBV7-2 and TRBJ2-1, with 12 bases identical to TRBD2. Germline values: CDR1 SGHTA, CDR2 FQGNSA. V gave up 5 bases and J gave up 3 bases; unmatched junction bases: 5. The CDR3 runs to 16 residues. The CDR3 region is CASSILAGGIYNEQFF. CDR3 DNA sequence: TGTGCCAGCAGCATACTAGCGGGGGGAATCTACAATGAGCAGTTCTTC.

The chain has TRBV7-8 and TRBJ2-2; tentative D call: TRBD1 (6 bases). Per germline, CDR1 SGHVS and CDR2 FQNEAQ. The CDR3 totals 13 residues. Trimming left V 4 bases short and J 6 bases short, with 9 bases between. The CDR3 nucleotides read TGTGCCAGCAGCTCACAGGGAGCCGGGGAGCTGTTTTTT. Encoded protein: CASSSQGAGELFF.

The CDR3 protein is CASRPPSAGGEGEQFF. CDR3 nucleotides: TGTGCCAGCAGGCCTCCTTCAGCGGGGGGGGAAGGTGAGCAGTTCTTC. The chain links TRBV12-3 or TRBV12-4 to TRBJ2-1; TRBD2 aligns across 10 bases. Trimming cost V 6 bases and J 9 bases; bases outside gene matches: 14. The CDR3 length is 16 residues.

The chain links TRBV12-3 or TRBV12-4 to TRBJ2-7, with a possible D match to TRBD1 (6 bases). V lost 6 bases and J 2 bases, leaving 11 bases between the germline ends. The CDR3 consists of 13 residues. The CDR3 loop is CASSRDTPYEQYF. The CDR3 bases are TGTGCCAGCAGCCGGGACACCCCCTACGAGCAGTACTTC.

Notes on this clonotype: Germline is not matched at one junction end, which may reflect a read error. V is TRBV6-5 and J is TRBJ2-4, with 9 bases identical to TRBD1. From germline, CDR1 is MNHEY and CDR2 SVGAGI. The CDR3 spans 14 residues. CDR3 sequence (DNA): TGTGCCAGTAGTTACGGGACAGGGCGCAACATTCAGTACTTC. Amino acid sequence: CASSYGTGRNIQYF.

This chain links TRBV6-1 with TRBJ2-2; D remains unclear. Germline CDR1 and CDR2: MNHNS and SASEGT. The CDR3 is made up of 10 amino acids. With 7 bases removed from V and 6 bases from J, the gap between germline ends came to 3 bases. In DNA, the CDR3 is TGTGCCAGCATCTCCGGGGAGCTGTTTTTT. It translates to CASISGELFF.

The V and J genes are TRBV7-3 and TRBJ1-1; possible D gene TRBD1, 6 bases. Between the trimmed V and J ends, which lost 2 bases and 3 bases, there was a span of 10 bases. The germline V gene encodes CDR1 SGHTA and CDR2 FQGTGA. There are 14 residues in the CDR3. This CDR3 reads CASSLGAGDTEAFF. Written as DNA, the CDR3 is TGTGCCAGCAGCTTAGGCGCAGGGGACACTGAAGCTTTCTTT.

The chain recombines TRBV7-2 with TRBJ1-1, with D perhaps matching TRBD1 (5 bases). Between the trimmed V and J ends, which lost 5 bases and 8 bases, there was a span of 24 bases. CDR3 length: 16 amino acids. CDR1 SGHTA and CDR2 FQGNSA come from the germline V gene. The CDR3 DNA reads as TGTGCCAGCAGCCTCGGCCCGCGGGGACGGCCCGACGAAGCTTTCTTT. This gives the protein CASSLGPRGRPDEAFF.

This clonotype has a count of ten or more. The CDR3: CASSDPLAGFEGETQYF. The CDR3 DNA follows: TGTGCCAGCAGCGATCCACTAGCGGGTTTCGAGGGGGAGACCCAGTACTTC. This sequence joins TRBV7-2 and TRBJ2-5; TRBD2 agrees at 9 bases. CDR1 and CDR2 (germline): SGHTA, FQGNSA. V trimming: 5 bases; J trimming: 5 bases; junction bases outside the gene matches: 15. This CDR3 comprises 17 residues.

The gene calls are TRBV6-6 and TRBJ2-3; no firm D call. Per germline, CDR1 MNHNY and CDR2 SVGAGI (reference sequence). The CDR3 contains 12 residues. With 5 bases removed from V and 10 bases from J, the gap between germline ends came to 13 bases. The CDR3 sequence: CASSLELPPQYF. The CDR3 bases are TGTGCCAGCAGTCTCGAGCTACCACCGCAGTATTTT.

The genes are TRBV7-9 and TRBJ2-7; 10 bases agree with TRBD1. J was trimmed by 5 bases and V by 4 bases; bases with no gene match: 5. Germline loops: CDR1 SEHNR, CDR2 FQNEAQ (reference sequence). The CDR3 contains 14 residues. This CDR3 is CASSYRDRGDEQYF. For the CDR3, the DNA is TGTGCCAGCAGCTACCGGGACAGGGGCGACGAGCAGTACTTC.

In the case of this clonotype: At one end, the junction sequence differs from germline, possibly due to a read error. This chain links TRBV5-3 with TRBJ2-3; perhaps TRBD1 as D (6 bases). TRBV5-3 is annotated as an ORF whose role is uncertain. The CDR3 consists of 17 residues. CDR3 in amino acids: CASSLAEAGARGDTQYF. The CDR3 DNA follows: TGTGCCAGCAGCTTGGCCGAGGCAGGGGCTCGAGGAGATACGCAGTATTTT.

The chain is built from TRBV7-8 and TRBJ2-3, with TRBD2 matching over 12 bases. J was trimmed by 2 bases and V by 0 bases; bases with no gene match: 3. Germline V CDR1 and CDR2: SGHVS, FQNEAQ. This CDR3 spans 17 amino acids. CDR3 bases: TGTGCCAGCAGCTTAGCGGGACTAGCGGGTTCCACAGATACGCAGTATTTT. It yields the protein CASSLAGLAGSTDTQYF.

This chain connects TRBV11-1 to TRBJ2-7; 7 bases match TRBD1. J lost 4 bases, V lost 5 bases, and 8 bases had no gene match. The CDR3 extends over 14 amino acids. Germline V gene lookup returns CDR1 SGHAT and CDR2 FQDESV (reference sequence). The CDR3 spells CASSPGQTGYEQYF. CDR3 DNA: TGTGCCAGCAGCCCGGGACAGACGGGTTACGAGCAGTACTTC.

V and J are TRBV14 and TRBJ2-7; perhaps TRBD2 as D (6 bases). The V gene lost 0 bases and the J gene lost 0 bases, with 12 bases spanning the gap. The CDR3 covers 16 residues. In germline, CDR1 is SGHDN, CDR2 FVKESK. CDR3 in amino acids: CASSQDGRGSSYEQYF. Written as DNA, the CDR3 is TGTGCCAGCAGCCAAGACGGTCGGGGGAGCTCCTACGAGCAGTACTTC.

V and J are TRBV20-1 and TRBJ1-2; TRBD1 might be the D (6 bases). This CDR3 is built from 15 residues. Trimming removed 0 bases at V and 3 bases at J, with 14 bases between. The germline gives CDR1 DFQATT, CDR2 SNEGSKA (reference sequence). The CDR3: CSARDLRGADYGYTF. For the CDR3, the DNA is TGCAGTGCTAGAGATCTCCGGGGGGCGGACTATGGCTACACCTTC.

This clonotype has just a few counts. The chain combines TRBV12-5 with TRBJ1-2; D ambiguous. Germline V CDR1 and CDR2: LGHNT, FRNRAP. Trimming cost V 7 bases and J 4 bases, with 22 bases left between them. CDR3 length: 16 residues. The CDR3 is CASATPPGGGLYGYTF. The CDR3 coding sequence is TGTGCTAGTGCCACTCCTCCCGGTGGAGGGCTCTATGGCTACACCTTC.

This clonotype was detected a few times. This chain connects TRBV7-6 to TRBJ2-7; perhaps TRBD1 as D (5 bases). Germline values: CDR1 SGHVS, CDR2 FNYEAQ. The V gene lost 1 base and the J gene lost 0 bases, with 13 bases spanning the gap. The CDR3 sequence is 16 residues long. In DNA form, the CDR3 reads TGTGCCAGCAGCTTAGGTTTGGCAGGGCCCTCCTACGAGCAGTACTTC. Protein: CASSLGLAGPSYEQYF.

The genes are TRBV5-1 and TRBJ1-1, with 9 nucleotides matching TRBD1. CDR1 is SGHRS and CDR2 is YFSETQ in the germline V gene. Trimming cost V 0 bases and J 0 bases; bases outside gene matches: 3. The CDR3 loop spans 16 amino acids. The chain's CDR3 is CASSLDGQGMNTEAFF. The CDR3 DNA reads TGCGCCAGCAGCTTGGACGGACAGGGGATGAACACTGAAGCTTTCTTT.

This clonotype was detected ten times or more. The chain carries TRBV27 and TRBJ1-5; 7 nucleotides agree with TRBD1. The germline V gene has CDR1 MNHEY and CDR2 SMNVEV (reference sequence). The CDR3 is 16 residues long. With V trimmed by 6 bases and J by 1 base, 9 bases remained unmatched. The DNA of the CDR3 is TGTGCCAGCAGATATTTAGGGGGCGTGAGCAATCAGCCCCAGCATTTT. Amino acid sequence: CASRYLGGVSNQPQHF.

This clonotype has a single count. This chain links TRBV5-4 with TRBJ2-5; possibly TRBD2 for D (6 bases). Trimming took 4 bases from V and 4 from J, leaving 17 bases between them. CDR1 and CDR2 from the germline V gene are SGHNT and YYREEE (reference sequence). The CDR3 is 15 amino acids. CDR3 DNA: TGTGCCAGCAGCGGTGGACCGAGCGGGTTAGAGACCCAGTACTTC. This codes for CASSGGPSGLETQYF.